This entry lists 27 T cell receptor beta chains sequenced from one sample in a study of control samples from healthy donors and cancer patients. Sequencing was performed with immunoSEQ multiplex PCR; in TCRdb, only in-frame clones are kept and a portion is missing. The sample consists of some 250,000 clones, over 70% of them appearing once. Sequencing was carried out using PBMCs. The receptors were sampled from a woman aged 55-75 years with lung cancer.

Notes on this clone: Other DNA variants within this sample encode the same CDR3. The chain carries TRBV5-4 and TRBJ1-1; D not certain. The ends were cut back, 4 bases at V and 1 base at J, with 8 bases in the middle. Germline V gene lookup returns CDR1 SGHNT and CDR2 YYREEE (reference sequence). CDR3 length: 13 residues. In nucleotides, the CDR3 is TGTGCCAGCAGCCTTGCAGGGAACACTGAAGCTTTCTTT. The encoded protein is CASSLAGNTEAFF. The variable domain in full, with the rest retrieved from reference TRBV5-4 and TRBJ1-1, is ETGVTQSPTHLIKTRGQQVTLRCSSQSGHNTVSWYQQALGQGPQFIFQYYREEENGRGNFPPRFSGLQFPNYSSELNVNALELDDSALYLCASSLAGNTEAFFGQGTRLTVV.

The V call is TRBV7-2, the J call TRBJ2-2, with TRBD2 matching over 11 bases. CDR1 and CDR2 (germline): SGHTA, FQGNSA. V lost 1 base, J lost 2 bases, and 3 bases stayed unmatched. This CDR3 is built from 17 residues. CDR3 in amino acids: CASSLDSGRGNTGELFF. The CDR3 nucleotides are TGTGCCAGCAGCTTAGATAGCGGGAGGGGTAACACCGGGGAGCTGTTTTTT.

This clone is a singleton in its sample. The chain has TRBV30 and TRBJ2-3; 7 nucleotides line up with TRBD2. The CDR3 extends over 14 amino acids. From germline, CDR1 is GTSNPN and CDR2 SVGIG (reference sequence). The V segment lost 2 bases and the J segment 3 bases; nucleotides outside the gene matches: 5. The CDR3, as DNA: TGTGCCTGGAGTTTTGCGGGAGCAACAGATACGCAGTATTTT. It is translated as CAWSFAGATDTQYF.

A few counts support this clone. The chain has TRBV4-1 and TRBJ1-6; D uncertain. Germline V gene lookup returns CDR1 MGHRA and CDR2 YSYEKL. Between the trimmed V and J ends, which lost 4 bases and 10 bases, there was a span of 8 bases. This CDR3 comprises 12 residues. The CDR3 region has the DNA TGCGCCAGCAGCCGCTCGGGGTCACCCCTCCACTTT. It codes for CASSRSGSPLHF.

The CDR3 DNA reads as TGTGCCACACGACTGGGGACAACTGGAAACACCATATATTTT. This codes for CATRLGTTGNTIYF. V gene TRBV11-2 combines with J gene TRBJ1-3, with D perhaps matching TRBD1 (6 bases). Germline V lookup: CDR1 SGHAT, CDR2 FQNNGV. The CDR3 loop spans 14 amino acids. Between the trimmed V and J ends, which lost 10 bases and 2 bases, there was a span of 15 bases.

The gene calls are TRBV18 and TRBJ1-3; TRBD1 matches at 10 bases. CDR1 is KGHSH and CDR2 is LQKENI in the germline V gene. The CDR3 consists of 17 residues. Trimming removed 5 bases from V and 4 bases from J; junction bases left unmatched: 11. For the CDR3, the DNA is TGTGCCAGCTCATCGACAGGGGGCCGCCCAGAAGGAAACACCATATATTTT. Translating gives CASSSTGGRPEGNTIYF.

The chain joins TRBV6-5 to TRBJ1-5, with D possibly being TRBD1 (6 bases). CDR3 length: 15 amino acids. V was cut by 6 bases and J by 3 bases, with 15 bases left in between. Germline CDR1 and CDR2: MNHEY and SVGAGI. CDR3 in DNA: TGTGCCAGCAGCTTATATCCGGGGGCCAATCAGCCCCAGCATTTT. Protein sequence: CASSLYPGANQPQHF.

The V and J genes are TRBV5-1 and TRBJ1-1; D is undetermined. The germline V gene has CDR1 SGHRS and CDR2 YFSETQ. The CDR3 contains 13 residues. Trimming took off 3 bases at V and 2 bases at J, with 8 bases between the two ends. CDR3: CASSWQQNTEAFF. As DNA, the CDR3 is TGCGCCAGCAGCTGGCAACAAAACACTGAAGCTTTCTTT.

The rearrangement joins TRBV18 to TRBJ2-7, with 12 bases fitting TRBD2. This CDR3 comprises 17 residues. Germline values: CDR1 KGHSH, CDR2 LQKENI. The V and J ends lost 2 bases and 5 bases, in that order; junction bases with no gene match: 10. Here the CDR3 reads CASSPSGGTSGYHEQYF. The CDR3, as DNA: TGTGCCAGCTCACCATCCGGAGGGACTAGCGGGTACCACGAGCAGTACTTC.

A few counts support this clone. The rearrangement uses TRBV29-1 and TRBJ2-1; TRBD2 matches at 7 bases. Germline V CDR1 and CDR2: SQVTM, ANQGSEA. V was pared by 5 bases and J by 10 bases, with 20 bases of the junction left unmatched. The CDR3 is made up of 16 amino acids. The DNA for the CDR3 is TGCAGCGTTCCCATCCCGGGCCGGCTAGCGGTCGGAGAGCAGTTCTTC. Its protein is CSVPIPGRLAVGEQFF.

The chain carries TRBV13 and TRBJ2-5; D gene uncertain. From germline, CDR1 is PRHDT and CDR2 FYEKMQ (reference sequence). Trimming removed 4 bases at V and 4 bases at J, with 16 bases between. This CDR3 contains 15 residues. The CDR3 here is CASSSPIVQIETQYF. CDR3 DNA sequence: TGTGCCAGCAGCTCCCCAATCGTCCAGATAGAGACCCAGTACTTC. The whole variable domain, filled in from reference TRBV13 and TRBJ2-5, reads AAGVIQSPRHLIKEKRETATLKCYPIPRHDTVYWYQQGPGQDPQFLISFYEKMQSDKGSIPDRFSAQQFSDYHSELNMSSLELGDSALYFCASSSPIVQIETQYFGPGTRLLVL.

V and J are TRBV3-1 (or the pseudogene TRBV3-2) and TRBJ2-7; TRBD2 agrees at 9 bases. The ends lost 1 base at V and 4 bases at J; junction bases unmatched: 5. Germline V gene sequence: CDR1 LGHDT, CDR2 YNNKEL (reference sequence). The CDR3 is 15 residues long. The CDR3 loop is CASSQGLAGEYEQYF. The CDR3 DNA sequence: TGTGCCAGCAGCCAAGGGTTAGCGGGAGAGTACGAGCAGTACTTC.

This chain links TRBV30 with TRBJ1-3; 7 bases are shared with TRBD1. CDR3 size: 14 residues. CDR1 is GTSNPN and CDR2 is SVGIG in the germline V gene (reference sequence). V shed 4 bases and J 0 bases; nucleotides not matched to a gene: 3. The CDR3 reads CAWITGDSGNTIYF. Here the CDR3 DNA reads TGTGCCTGGATCACAGGGGACTCTGGAAACACCATATATTTT.

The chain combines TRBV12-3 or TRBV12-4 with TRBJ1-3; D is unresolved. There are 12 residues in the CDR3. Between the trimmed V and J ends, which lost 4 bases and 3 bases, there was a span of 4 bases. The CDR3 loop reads CASSSDGNTIYF. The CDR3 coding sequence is TGTGCCAGCAGTTCCGATGGAAACACCATATATTTT.

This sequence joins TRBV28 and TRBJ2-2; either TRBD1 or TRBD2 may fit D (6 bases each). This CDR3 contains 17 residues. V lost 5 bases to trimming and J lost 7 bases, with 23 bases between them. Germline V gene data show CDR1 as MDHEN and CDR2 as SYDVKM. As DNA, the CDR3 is TGTGCCAGCAGTACATGTTCGGGGGCTACCCCCGGCGGGGAGCTGTTTTTT. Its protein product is CASSTCSGATPGGELFF.

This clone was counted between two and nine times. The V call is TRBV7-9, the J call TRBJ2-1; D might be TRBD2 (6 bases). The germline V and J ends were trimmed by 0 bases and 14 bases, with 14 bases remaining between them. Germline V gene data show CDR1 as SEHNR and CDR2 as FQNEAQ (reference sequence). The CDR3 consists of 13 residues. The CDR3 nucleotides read TGTGCCAGCAGCTTAGCAACGACGGGGGAAAAGTTCTTC. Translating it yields CASSLATTGEKFF. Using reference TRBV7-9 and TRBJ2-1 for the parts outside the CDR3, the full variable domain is DTGVSQNPRHKITKRGQNVTFRCDPISEHNRLYWYRQTLGQGPEFLTYFQNEAQLEKSRLLSDRFSAERPKGSFSTLEIQRTEQGDSAMYLCASSLATTGEKFFGPGTRLTVL.

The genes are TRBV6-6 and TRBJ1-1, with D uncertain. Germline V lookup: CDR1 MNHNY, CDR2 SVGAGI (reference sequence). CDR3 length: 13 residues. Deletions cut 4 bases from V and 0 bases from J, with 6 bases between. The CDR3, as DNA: TGTGCCAGCAGTTCCCGAGTGAACACTGAAGCTTTCTTT. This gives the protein CASSSRVNTEAFF.

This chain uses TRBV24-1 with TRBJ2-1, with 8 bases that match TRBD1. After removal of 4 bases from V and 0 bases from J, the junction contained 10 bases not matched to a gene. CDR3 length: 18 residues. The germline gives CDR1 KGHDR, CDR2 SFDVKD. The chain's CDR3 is CATSDRRIDRGSYNEQFF. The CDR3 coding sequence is TGTGCCACCAGTGACCGACGGATAGACAGGGGCTCCTACAATGAGCAGTTCTTC.

The CDR3 nucleotides are TGTGCCAGCCCCTCCGGGACATTCCGCTACAATGAGCAGTTCTTC. Its translation: CASPSGTFRYNEQFF. This chain connects TRBV5-8 to TRBJ2-1, with D tentatively TRBD1 (6 bases). CDR3 length equals 15 residues. Trimming cost V 7 bases and J 3 bases, with 17 bases left between them. Germline values: CDR1 SGHTS, CDR2 YDEGEE.

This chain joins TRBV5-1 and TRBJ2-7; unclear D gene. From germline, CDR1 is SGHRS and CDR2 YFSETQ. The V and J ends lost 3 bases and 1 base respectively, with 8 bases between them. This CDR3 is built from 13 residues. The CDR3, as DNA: TGCGCCAGCAGCTCGGACCCTTCCTACGAGCAGTACTTC. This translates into CASSSDPSYEQYF.

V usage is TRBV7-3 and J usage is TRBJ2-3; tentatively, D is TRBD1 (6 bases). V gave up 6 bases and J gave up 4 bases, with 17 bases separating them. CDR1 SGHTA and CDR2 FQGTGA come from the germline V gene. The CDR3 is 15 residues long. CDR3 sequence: CASRSSAGDPDTQYF. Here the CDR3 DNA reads TGTGCCAGCAGGTCGTCGGCAGGGGATCCAGATACGCAGTATTTT.

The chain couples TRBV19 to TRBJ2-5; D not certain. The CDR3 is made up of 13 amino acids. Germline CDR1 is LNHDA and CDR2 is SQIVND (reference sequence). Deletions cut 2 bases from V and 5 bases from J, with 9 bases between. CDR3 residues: CASSITSSETQYF. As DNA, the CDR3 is TGTGCCAGTAGTATAACCTCGTCTGAGACCCAGTACTTC.

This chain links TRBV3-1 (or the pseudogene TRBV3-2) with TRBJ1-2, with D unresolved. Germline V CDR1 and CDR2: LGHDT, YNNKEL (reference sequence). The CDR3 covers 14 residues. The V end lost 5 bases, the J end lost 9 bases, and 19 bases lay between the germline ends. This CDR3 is CASSAGRAATSYTF. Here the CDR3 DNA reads TGTGCCAGCAGCGCGGGGAGGGCGGCCACCAGCTACACCTTC.

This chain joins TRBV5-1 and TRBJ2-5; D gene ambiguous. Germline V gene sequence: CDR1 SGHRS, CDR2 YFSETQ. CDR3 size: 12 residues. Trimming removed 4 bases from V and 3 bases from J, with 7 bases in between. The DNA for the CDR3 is TGCGCCAGCAGCGCACGGAAAGAGACCCAGTACTTC. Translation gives CASSARKETQYF.

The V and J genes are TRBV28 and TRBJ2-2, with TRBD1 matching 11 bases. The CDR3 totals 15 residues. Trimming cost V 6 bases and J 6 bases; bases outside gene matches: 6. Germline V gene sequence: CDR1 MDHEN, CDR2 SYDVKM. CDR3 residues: CASRTGTGGSGELFF. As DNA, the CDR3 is TGTGCCAGCAGGACCGGGACAGGGGGTTCCGGGGAGCTGTTTTTT. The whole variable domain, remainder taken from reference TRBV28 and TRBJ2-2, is DVKVTQSSRYLVKRTGEKVFLECVQDMDHENMFWYRQDPGLGLRLIYFSYDVKMKEKGDIPEGYSVSREKKERFSLILESASTNQTSMYLCASRTGTGGSGELFFGEGSRLTVL.

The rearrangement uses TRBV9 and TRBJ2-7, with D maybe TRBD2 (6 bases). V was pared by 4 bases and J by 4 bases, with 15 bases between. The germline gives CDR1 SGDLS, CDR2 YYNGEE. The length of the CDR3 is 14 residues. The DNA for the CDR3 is TGTGCCAGCAGCCCAAGGGCAGGGAGGTACGAGCAGTACTTC. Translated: CASSPRAGRYEQYF.

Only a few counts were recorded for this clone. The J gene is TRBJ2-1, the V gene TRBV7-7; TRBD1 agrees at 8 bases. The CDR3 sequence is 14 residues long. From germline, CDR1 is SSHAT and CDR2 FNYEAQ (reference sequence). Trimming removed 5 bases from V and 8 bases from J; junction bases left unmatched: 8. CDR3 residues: CASSPRGPGYEQFF. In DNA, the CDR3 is TGTGCCAGCAGCCCCAGGGGGCCAGGATATGAGCAGTTCTTC.